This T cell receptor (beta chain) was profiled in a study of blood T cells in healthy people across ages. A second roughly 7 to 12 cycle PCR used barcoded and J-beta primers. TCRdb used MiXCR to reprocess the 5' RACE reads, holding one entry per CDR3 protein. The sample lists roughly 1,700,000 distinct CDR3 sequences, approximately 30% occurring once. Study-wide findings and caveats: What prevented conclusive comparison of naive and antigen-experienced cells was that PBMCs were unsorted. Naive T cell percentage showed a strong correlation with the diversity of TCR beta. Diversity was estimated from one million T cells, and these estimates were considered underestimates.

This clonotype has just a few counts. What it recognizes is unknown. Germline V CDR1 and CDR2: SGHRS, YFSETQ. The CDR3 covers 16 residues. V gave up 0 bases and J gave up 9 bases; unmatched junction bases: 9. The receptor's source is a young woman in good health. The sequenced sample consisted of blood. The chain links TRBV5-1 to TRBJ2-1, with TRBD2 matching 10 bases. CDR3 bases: TGCGCCAGCAGCTTGGAGCCAGCGGGGGGGTCGGTTGAGCAGTTCTTC. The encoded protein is CASSLEPAGGSVEQFF. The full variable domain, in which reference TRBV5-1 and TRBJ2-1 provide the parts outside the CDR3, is KAGVTQTPRYLIKTRGQQVTLSCSPISGHRSVSWYQQTPGQGLQFLFEYFSETQRNKGNFPGRFSGRQFSNSRSEMNVSTLELGDSALYLCASSLEPAGGSVEQFFGPGTRLTVL.